This TCR beta chain was documented in a study of shared clonotypes between healthy human individuals. Trimming removed 0 bases at V and 2 bases at J, with 6 bases between. This CDR3 contains 14 residues. Germline V lookup: CDR1 SGHDT, CDR2 YYEEEE. Comments on this clone: The sample contains more than one DNA sequence encoding this CDR3.

Caucasian adults living in Nashville, Tennessee, provided all samples. The authors loaded roughly 200 ng DNA, approximately 30,000 T cell genomes, into sorted-subset replicate PCRs. Assay used: immunoSEQ multiplex PCR; TCRdb lists only in-frame clones, some missing. The repertoire holds fewer than 1.8 million clones, with around 98.5% as singletons. Specimen: naive CD4+ T cells sorted from blood. Subset defined: CD45RA+ positively selected. The clonotype comes from a man aged 30 to 39 in good health. The gene calls are TRBV5-6 and TRBJ1-5; a weak D match, TRBD1 (5 bases). The CDR3 spells CASSLAQGNQPQHF. CDR3 nucleotides: TGTGCCAGCAGCTTGGCACAGGGCAATCAGCCCCAGCATTTT.